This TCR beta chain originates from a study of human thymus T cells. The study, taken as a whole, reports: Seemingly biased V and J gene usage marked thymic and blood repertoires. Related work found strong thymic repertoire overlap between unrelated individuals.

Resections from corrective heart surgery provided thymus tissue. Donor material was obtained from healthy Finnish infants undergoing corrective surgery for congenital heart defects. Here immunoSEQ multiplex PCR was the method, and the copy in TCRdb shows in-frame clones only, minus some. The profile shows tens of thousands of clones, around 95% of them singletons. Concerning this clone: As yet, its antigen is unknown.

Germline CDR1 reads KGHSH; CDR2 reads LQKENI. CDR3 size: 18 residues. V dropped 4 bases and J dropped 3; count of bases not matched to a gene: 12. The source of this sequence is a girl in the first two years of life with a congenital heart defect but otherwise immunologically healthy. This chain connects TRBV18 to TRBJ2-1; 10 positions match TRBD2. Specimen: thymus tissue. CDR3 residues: CASSLPPELAGSYNEQFF. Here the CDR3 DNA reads TGTGCCAGCTCACTCCCGCCAGAACTAGCGGGAAGCTACAATGAGCAGTTCTTC.